Listed here are 24 T cell receptor beta chains from one sample, sequenced in a study of CD8+CD57+ T cells in acquired aplastic anemia. Template material for TCR beta VDJ and CDR3 profiling consisted of genomic DNA. TCRdb processed the reads anew with MiXCR; each CDR3 protein has one entry. Of about 180,000 distinct CDR3 sequences in the sample, roughly 50% were seen once. Patients who underwent sequencing had shown CD8+CD57+ cell expansion by flow cytometry. The sample consisted of sorted CD4+, CD8+, or CD8+CD57+ T cells (not recorded which) from PBMCs. The receptor source for this set is a human donor with aplastic anemia.

The sample holds many counts of this clonotype. The CDR3 DNA follows: TGCAGCGTTGGCAGGGCCCGAGAGACCCAGTACTTC. Encoded protein: CSVGRARETQYF. The V call is TRBV29-1, the J call TRBJ2-5, with D perhaps matching TRBD1 (5 bases). CDR1 SQVTM and CDR2 ANQGSEA come from the germline V gene. V was trimmed by 4 bases and J by 4 bases, leaving 10 bases between them. CDR3 length: 12 residues.

This rearrangement joins TRBV2 to TRBJ2-7, with D hard to call. The CDR3 is made up of 14 amino acids. Trimming cost V 1 base and J 5 bases, with 12 bases left between them. Germline V gene lookup returns CDR1 SNHLY and CDR2 FYNNEI. CDR3: CASSEGLSTNEQYF. In nucleotides, the CDR3 is TGTGCCAGCAGTGAAGGACTGAGTACCAACGAGCAGTACTTC.

To note about this clonotype: The conserved closing phenylalanine or tryptophan is absent in this CDR3, likely reflecting a read error. This chain uses TRBV3-1 with TRBJ2-5; a possible D gene is TRBD2 (5 bases). Germline CDR1 reads LGHDT; CDR2 reads YNNKEL (reference sequence). This CDR3 region has 12 residues. Trimming removed 6 bases from V and 4 bases from J, with 9 bases in between. The CDR3 sequence is CASSSRGETQYL. CDR3 sequence (DNA): TGTGCCAGCAGTTCACGGGGAGAGACCCAGTACCTC.

This chain joins TRBV11-2 and TRBJ2-5; no clear D. CDR3 size: 13 residues. V lost 3 bases, J lost 5 bases, and 10 bases lay in between. Germline CDR1 and CDR2: SGHAT and FQNNGV. The CDR3 nucleotides read TGTGCCAGCAGCTTGTGGGCCGCGGAGACCCAGTACTTC. This codes for CASSLWAAETQYF.

The chain uses TRBV9 and TRBJ2-1, with unresolved D. The V end lost 2 bases, the J end lost 6 bases, and 9 bases lay between the germline ends. This CDR3 is 13 amino acids long. The germline gives CDR1 SGDLS, CDR2 YYNGEE. The DNA of the CDR3 is TGTGCCAGCAGCGTTGGCCAGATCAATGAGCAGTTCTTC. Translating gives CASSVGQINEQFF.

This clonotype has only one observation. The chain links TRBV7-8 to TRBJ2-3; 10 nucleotides line up with TRBD1. CDR1 and CDR2 from the germline V gene are SGHVS and FQNEAQ. J lost 2 bases, V lost 5 bases, and 7 bases had no gene match. This CDR3 comprises 16 residues. The CDR3 bases are TGTGCCAGCAGCCGTGGGACAGGGGCATACACAGATACGCAGTATTTT. This sequence encodes CASSRGTGAYTDTQYF.

A remark on this clonotype: An end of the junction does not agree with germline; a read error may underlie this. The gene calls are TRBV12-3 or TRBV12-4 and TRBJ1-2; D not certain. There are 13 residues in the CDR3. The CDR3 DNA follows: TGCGCCAGCAGTGAGTTCGTAGCGAATGGCTACACCTTC. As protein: CASSEFVANGYTF.

This clonotype was counted a single time. The chain recombines TRBV7-9 with TRBJ1-6, with 10 bases identical to TRBD1. The germline CDR1 and CDR2 sequences are SEHNR and FQNEAQ (reference sequence). The CDR3 runs to 14 residues. The trim removed 4 bases at V and 12 bases at J, leaving 6 bases unmatched. CDR3 region: CASSSLDRGLPLHF. CDR3 nucleotide sequence: TGTGCCAGCAGCTCCCTGGACAGGGGGTTACCCCTCCACTTT.

This clonotype was seen ten or more times. The chain has TRBV3-1 and TRBJ1-1; D is uncertain. Germline CDR1 is LGHDT and CDR2 is YNNKEL (reference sequence). V dropped 4 bases and J dropped 1 base, with 7 bases sitting between them. The CDR3 sequence is 13 residues long. CDR3 residues: CASSPQTNTEAFF. DNA of the CDR3: TGTGCCAGCAGCCCGCAGACGAACACTGAAGCTTTCTTT.

V is TRBV24-1 and J is TRBJ1-5; 7 nucleotides line up with TRBD1. The length of the CDR3 is 15 residues. V lost 4 bases and J lost 5; bases outside the gene matches: 7. Per the germline V gene, CDR1 is KGHDR and CDR2 is SFDVKD. The CDR3 spells CATSDTTGNYQPQHF. The DNA of the CDR3 is TGTGCCACCAGTGACACGACAGGGAATTATCAGCCCCAGCATTTT.

This rearrangement joins TRBV28 to TRBJ1-5, with TRBD1 matching 12 bases. The CDR3 loop spans 15 amino acids. V dropped 2 bases and J dropped 7; count of bases not matched to a gene: 3. The germline gives CDR1 MDHEN, CDR2 SYDVKM. For the CDR3, the DNA is TGTGCCAGCAGTTTAGGGGACAGGGGGCGACAGCCCCAGCATTTT. As protein: CASSLGDRGRQPQHF.

The rearrangement links TRBV29-1 to TRBJ1-1, with unresolved D. V lost 4 bases and J lost 1, with 10 bases in between. Per germline, CDR1 SQVTM and CDR2 ANQGSEA. This CDR3 spans 13 amino acids. The CDR3 DNA follows: TGCAGCGTTGGCGATTCGGGGAACACTGAAGCTTTCTTT. Its translation: CSVGDSGNTEAFF.

In its sample, this clonotype was seen many times. One end of the junction is discordant with germline, which a read error may explain. The V call is TRBV5-1, the J call TRBJ1-2, with a possible D match to TRBD1 (5 bases). Germline values: CDR1 SGHRS, CDR2 YFSETQ. CDR3 length: 13 residues. CDR3 sequence reads: CASSLEGNDGYAF. Written as DNA, the CDR3 is TGCGCCAGCAGCTTGGAGGGGAATGATGGCTACGCCTTC.

The chain couples TRBV7-8 to TRBJ1-1; D is undetermined. V was cut by 1 base and J by 5 bases, with 8 bases left in between. This CDR3 is 13 amino acids long. Germline V gene sequence: CDR1 SGHVS, CDR2 FQNEAQ. CDR3 DNA sequence: TGTGCCAGCAGCTTAGTGCGTACGACTGAAGCTTTCTTT. Translating gives CASSLVRTTEAFF.

In this sample, this clonotype turned up a few times. The V and J genes are TRBV19 and TRBJ2-7; D not resolved. Trimming left V 9 bases short and J 2 bases short, with 17 bases between. This CDR3 region has 14 residues. The germline CDR1 and CDR2 sequences are LNHDA and SQIVND (reference sequence). The CDR3 DNA follows: TGTGCCAGCAGCCCCCCGCTACTCCCCTACGAGCAGTACTTC. It specifies CASSPPLLPYEQYF.

The gene calls are TRBV25-1 and TRBJ1-5; TRBD1 is a possible D gene (5 bases). The CDR3 contains 15 residues. Germline V CDR1 and CDR2: MGHDK, SYGVNS. V shed 0 bases and J shed 10 bases, with 16 bases lying between them. The CDR3 is CASSEYPRDRYPQHF. For the CDR3, the DNA is TGTGCCAGCAGTGAATATCCCAGGGATCGGTATCCCCAGCATTTT. Together with reference TRBV25-1 and TRBJ1-5, the CDR3 gives the full variable domain: EADIYQTPRYLVIGTGKKITLECSQTMGHDKMYWYQQDPGMELHLIHYSYGVNSTEKGDLSSESTVSRIRTEHFPLTLESARPSHTSQYLCASSEYPRDRYPQHFGDGTRLSIL.

This chain connects TRBV5-1 to TRBJ2-7, with D possibly matching TRBD1 (5 bases). The CDR3 contains 13 residues. Germline V CDR1 and CDR2: SGHRS, YFSETQ. The V and J ends lost 2 bases and 3 bases respectively, with 9 bases between them. CDR3 sequence: CASSFEGDYEQYF. As DNA, the CDR3 is TGCGCCAGCAGCTTTGAAGGGGACTACGAGCAGTACTTC.

This clonotype was seen only a few times. A much larger clonotype is one base distant, so this may be a read error. This chain links TRBV7-8 with TRBJ2-2; tentative D call: TRBD1 (6 bases). CDR1 is SGHVS and CDR2 is FQNEAQ in the germline V gene. CDR3 size: 15 residues. In nucleotides, the CDR3 is TGTGCCAGCTACGGACAGCTCGCGAACACCGGGGAGCCGTTTTTT. Its protein product is CASYGQLANTGEPFF.

The genes are TRBV6-2 or TRBV6-3 and TRBJ2-1, with D possibly matching TRBD1 (5 bases). Germline V gene lookup returns CDR1 MNHEY and CDR2 SVGEGT. CDR3 length equals 17 residues. Trimming removed 0 bases from V and 0 bases from J, with 12 bases in between. The CDR3 is CASSYSSRAGSYNEQFF. The CDR3 DNA reads TGTGCCAGCAGTTACTCGAGCAGGGCTGGCTCCTACAATGAGCAGTTCTTC.

This sequence joins TRBV6-1 and TRBJ2-1; D unresolved. Germline-derived CDR1 and CDR2 are MNHNS and SASEGT. The V gene lost 4 bases and the J gene lost 5 bases, with 21 bases spanning the gap. The CDR3 is made up of 17 amino acids. The CDR3 coding sequence is TGTGCCAGCAGTGCTAGTGGTTGGGCGGAACAACACAATGAGCAGTTCTTC. Protein sequence: CASSASGWAEQHNEQFF.

Note on this clonotype: This may be a read error, as it is one base from a much larger clone. The CDR3 nucleotides are TGTGCCAGCAGTCTATCTAGAACCGGGAACTCCTACAGTGAGCAGTTCTTC. Encoded protein: CASSLSRTGNSYSEQFF. This rearrangement joins TRBV12-3 or TRBV12-4 to TRBJ2-1; weak D call: TRBD2 (5 bases). This CDR3 has 17 residues.

About this clonotype itself: This clone may be a read error of a much larger clone one base away. This chain joins TRBV12-3 or TRBV12-4 and TRBJ1-5; 8 bases line up with TRBD1. The CDR3 contains 15 residues. J was trimmed by 6 bases and V by 5 bases; bases with no gene match: 9. CDR3 in amino acids: CASSQTPGGSQPQHF. The CDR3 bases are TGTGCCAGCAGTCAAACTCCAGGGGGCAGTCAGCCCCAGCATTTT.

This chain joins TRBV20-1 and TRBJ2-2; 8 bases align to TRBD2. Germline V gene data show CDR1 as DFQATT and CDR2 as SNEGSKA (reference sequence). This CDR3 has 18 residues. V shed 2 bases and J 0 bases; nucleotides not matched to a gene: 11. CDR3 nucleotides: TGCAGTGCTAGACTCCCACTAGCGGTCGGCGCGAACACCGGGGAGCTGTTTTTT. Its translation is CSARLPLAVGANTGELFF.

This clonotype was picked up many times. The chain combines TRBV19 with TRBJ2-3, with TRBD2 matching 8 bases. Germline V gene lookup returns CDR1 LNHDA and CDR2 SQIVND (reference sequence). Trimming cost V 5 bases and J 4 bases; bases outside gene matches: 11. CDR3 length equals 16 residues. CDR3 residues: CASSPLGAGEPDTQYF. The CDR3 nucleotides are TGTGCCAGTAGTCCCCTCGGAGCGGGAGAGCCAGATACGCAGTATTTT.